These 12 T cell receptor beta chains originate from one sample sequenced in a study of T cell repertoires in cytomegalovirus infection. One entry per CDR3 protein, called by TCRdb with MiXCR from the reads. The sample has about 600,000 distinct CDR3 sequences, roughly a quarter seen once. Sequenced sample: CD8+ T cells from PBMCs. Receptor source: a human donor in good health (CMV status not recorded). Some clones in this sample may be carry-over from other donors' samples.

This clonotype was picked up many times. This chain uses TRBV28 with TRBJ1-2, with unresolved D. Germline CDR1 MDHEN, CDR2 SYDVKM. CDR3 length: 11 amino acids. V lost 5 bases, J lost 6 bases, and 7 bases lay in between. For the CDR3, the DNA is TGTGCCAGCAGTCTCAGAAATGGCTACACCTTC. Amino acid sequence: CASSLRNGYTF.

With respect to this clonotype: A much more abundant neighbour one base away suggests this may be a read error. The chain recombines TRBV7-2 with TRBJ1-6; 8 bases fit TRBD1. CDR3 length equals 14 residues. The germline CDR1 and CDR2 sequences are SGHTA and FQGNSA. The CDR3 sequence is CASSETGGNSLLHF. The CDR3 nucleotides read TGTGCCAGCAGCGAAACAGGGGGGAATTCACTCCTCCACTTT.

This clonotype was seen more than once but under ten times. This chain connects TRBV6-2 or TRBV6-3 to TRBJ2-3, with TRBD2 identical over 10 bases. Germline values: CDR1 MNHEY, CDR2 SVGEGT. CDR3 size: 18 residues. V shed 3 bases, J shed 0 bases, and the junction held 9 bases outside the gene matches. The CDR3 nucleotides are TGTGCCAGCAGTTATCAGAGGACTAGCGGTAAAAGCACAGATACGCAGTATTTT. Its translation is CASSYQRTSGKSTDTQYF.

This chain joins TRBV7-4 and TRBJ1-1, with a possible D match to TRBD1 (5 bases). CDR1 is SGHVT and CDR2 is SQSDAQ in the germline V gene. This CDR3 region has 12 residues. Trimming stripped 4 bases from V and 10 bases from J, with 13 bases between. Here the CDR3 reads CASSSPVGGAFF. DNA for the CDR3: TGTGCCAGCAGCTCCCCGGTGGGGGGAGCTTTCTTT.

The CDR3: CSVGQGAGYGYTF. The DNA for the CDR3 is TGCAGCGTGGGACAGGGGGCTGGCTATGGCTACACCTTC. V gene TRBV29-1 combines with J gene TRBJ1-2, with TRBD1 matching over 12 bases. J was trimmed by 4 bases and V by 6 bases; bases with no gene match: 3. The CDR3 contains 13 residues. CDR1 and CDR2 (germline): SQVTM, ANQGSEA.

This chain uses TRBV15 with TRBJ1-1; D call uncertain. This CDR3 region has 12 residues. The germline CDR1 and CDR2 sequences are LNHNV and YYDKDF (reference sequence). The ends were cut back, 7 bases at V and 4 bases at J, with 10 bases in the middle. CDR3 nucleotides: TGTGCCACCACCAAGACGGGCACTGAAGCTTTCTTT. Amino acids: CATTKTGTEAFF.

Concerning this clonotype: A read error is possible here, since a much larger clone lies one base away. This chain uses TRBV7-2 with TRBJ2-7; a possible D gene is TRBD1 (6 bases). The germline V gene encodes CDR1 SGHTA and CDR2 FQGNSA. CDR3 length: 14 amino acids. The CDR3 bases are TGTGCCGGCAGCTCGGACAGTTTCTTGTACGAGCAGTACTTC. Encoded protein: CAGSSDSFLYEQYF.

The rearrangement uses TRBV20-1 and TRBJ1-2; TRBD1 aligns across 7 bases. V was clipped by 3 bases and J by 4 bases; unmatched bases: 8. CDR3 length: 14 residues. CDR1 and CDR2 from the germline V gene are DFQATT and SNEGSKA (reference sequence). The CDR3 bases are TGCAGTGCTAGGAGACCGGGACAGACCTATGGCTACACCTTC. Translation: CSARRPGQTYGYTF.

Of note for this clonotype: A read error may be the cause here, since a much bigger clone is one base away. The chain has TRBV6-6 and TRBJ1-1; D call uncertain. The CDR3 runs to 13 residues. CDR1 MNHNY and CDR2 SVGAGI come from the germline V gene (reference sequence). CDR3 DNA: TGTGGCAGCAGTTACCCGTCTGGGGTGGAAGCTTTCTTT. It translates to CGSSYPSGVEAFF.

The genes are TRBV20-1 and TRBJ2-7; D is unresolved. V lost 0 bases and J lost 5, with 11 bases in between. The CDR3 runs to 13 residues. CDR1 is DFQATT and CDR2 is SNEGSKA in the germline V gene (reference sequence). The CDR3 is CSARDVESNEQYV. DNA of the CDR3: TGCAGTGCTAGAGATGTAGAATCCAACGAGCAGTACGTC.

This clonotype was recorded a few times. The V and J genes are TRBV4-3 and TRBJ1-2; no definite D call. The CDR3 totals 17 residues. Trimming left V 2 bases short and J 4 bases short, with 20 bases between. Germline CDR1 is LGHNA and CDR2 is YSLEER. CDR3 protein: CASSQSLQRHPPYGYTF. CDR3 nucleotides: TGCGCCAGCAGCCAATCCCTACAACGACATCCTCCCTATGGCTACACCTTC.

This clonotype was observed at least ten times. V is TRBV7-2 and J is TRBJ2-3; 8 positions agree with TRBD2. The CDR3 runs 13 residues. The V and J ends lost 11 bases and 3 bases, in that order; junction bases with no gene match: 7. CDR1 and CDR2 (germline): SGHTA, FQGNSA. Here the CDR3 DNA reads TGTGCCTCCGGGGGGGACTATACAGATACGCAGTATTTT. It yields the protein CASGGDYTDTQYF.